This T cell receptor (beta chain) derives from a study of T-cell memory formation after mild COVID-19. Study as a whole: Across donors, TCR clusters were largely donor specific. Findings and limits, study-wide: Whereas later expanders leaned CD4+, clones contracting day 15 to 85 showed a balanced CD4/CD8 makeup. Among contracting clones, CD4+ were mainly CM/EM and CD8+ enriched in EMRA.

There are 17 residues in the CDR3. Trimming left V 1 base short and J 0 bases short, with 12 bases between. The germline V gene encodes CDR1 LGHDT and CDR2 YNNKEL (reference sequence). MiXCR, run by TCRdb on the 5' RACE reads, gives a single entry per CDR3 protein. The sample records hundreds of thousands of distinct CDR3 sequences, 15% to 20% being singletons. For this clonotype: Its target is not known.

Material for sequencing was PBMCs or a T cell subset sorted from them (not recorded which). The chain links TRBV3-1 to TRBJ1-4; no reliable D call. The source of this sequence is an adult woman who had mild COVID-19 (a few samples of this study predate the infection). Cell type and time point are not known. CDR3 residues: CASSQGAVRATNEKLFF. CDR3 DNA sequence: TGTGCCAGCAGCCAAGGGGCAGTTCGGGCAACTAATGAAAAACTGTTTTTT.